These 19 T cell receptor beta chains were sequenced from one sample in a study of naive and memory T cell subsets. Study outcomes and limitations: Especially in CD8 cells, naive repertoires contained a few larger clonotypes, possibly CD45RA-re-expressing memory cells.

Both TRBC1 and TRBC2 were covered by a beta constant-region primer of two equimolar oligonucleotides. The ligated cDNA underwent four PCR rounds using SP2 and nested alpha and beta constant-region primers. Each CDR3 protein is one row after TCRdb ran MiXCR on the UMI-ligation and nested PCR reads. The sample shows more than 120,000 distinct CDR3 sequences, 15% to 25% of them seen only once. No antigen has been identified for these receptors. The specimen sequenced was naive CD8+ T cells from blood. All receptors derive from a human donor in good health.

This clonotype showed up just a few times. One junction end disagrees with the germline gene, perhaps due to a read error. The genes are TRBV6-2 or TRBV6-3 and TRBJ2-5; D is perhaps TRBD2 (7 bases). CDR3 length equals 13 residues. The V gene's germline CDR1 is MNHEY and CDR2 SVGEGT. This chain's CDR3 is CASSGGGLHDQYF. CDR3 in DNA: TGCGCCAGCAGTGGGGGGGGCCTTCACGACCAGTACTTC.

The genes are TRBV28 and TRBJ2-2; 10 nucleotides align to TRBD1. Losses at the gene ends were 4 bases for V and 6 bases for J; bases not matched to a gene: 5. Looked up from germline, CDR1 is MDHEN and CDR2 is SYDVKM. This CDR3 region has 15 residues. This CDR3 is CASSYRDRGPGELFF. The CDR3 nucleotides read TGTGCCAGCAGTTACCGGGACAGGGGTCCCGGGGAGCTGTTTTTT.

The chain links TRBV7-2 to TRBJ2-3, with TRBD2 matching 8 bases. Germline loops: CDR1 SGHTA, CDR2 FQGNSA. V lost 6 bases, J lost 6 bases, and 11 bases stayed unmatched. The CDR3 consists of 15 residues. This chain's CDR3 is CASSPGGLQDDTQYF. The CDR3 bases are TGTGCCAGCAGTCCGGGGGGGCTGCAAGACGATACGCAGTATTTT.

This clonotype showed up just a few times. This sequence joins TRBV18 and TRBJ1-5; D gene unclear. The V gene's germline CDR1 is KGHSH and CDR2 LQKENI. Trimming shortened V by 0 bases and J by 2 bases, and 2 bases separated the two germline ends. There are 13 residues in the CDR3. CDR3 nucleotides: TGTGCCAGCTCACCACCAGGCAATCAGCCCCAGCATTTT. Translated: CASSPPGNQPQHF.

V and J are TRBV28 and TRBJ2-5, with TRBD2 matching over 7 bases. Germline CDR1 reads MDHEN; CDR2 reads SYDVKM. V trimming: 3 bases; J trimming: 2 bases; junction bases outside the gene matches: 6. CDR3 length: 15 residues. CDR3 sequence (DNA): TGTGCCAGCAGTTTTTGGCAGGGACTACAAGAGACCCAGTACTTC. It specifies CASSFWQGLQETQYF.

This clonotype has a handful of counts. V is TRBV7-8 and J is TRBJ2-3, with D perhaps assigned TRBD1 or TRBD2 (6 bases each). The CDR3 is made up of 14 amino acids. Germline CDR1 is SGHVS and CDR2 is FQNEAQ. The V gene lost 0 bases and the J gene lost 5 bases, with 9 bases spanning the gap. The DNA for the CDR3 is TGTGCCAGCAGCTTAGCGGGGGGCCAAGATACGCAGTATTTT. The encoded protein is CASSLAGGQDTQYF.

In its sample, this clonotype was seen a few times. This chain joins TRBV20-1 and TRBJ2-5; TRBD2 might be the D (5 bases). CDR3 length equals 14 residues. Germline V CDR1 and CDR2: DFQATT, SNEGSKA (reference sequence). Trimming removed 0 bases at V and 5 bases at J, with 13 bases between. The CDR3 DNA reads TGCAGTGCTAGAGATCCCGGACTGGGGGAGACCCAGTACTTC. Its translation is CSARDPGLGETQYF.

The chain employs TRBV20-1 and TRBJ2-5, with a tentative D call TRBD2 (7 bases). Germline lookup yields CDR1 DFQATT and CDR2 SNEGSKA (reference sequence). The germline V and J ends were trimmed by 0 bases and 5 bases, with 16 bases remaining between them. This CDR3 has 15 residues. CDR3 bases: TGCAGTGCTAGAGATGGGGGGAGGGGGGCTGAGACCCAGTACTTC. Protein: CSARDGGRGAETQYF.

This chain joins TRBV5-6 and TRBJ1-1; D is unresolved. The CDR3 extends over 13 amino acids. Looked up from germline, CDR1 is SGHDT and CDR2 is YYEEEE. The ends were cut back, 1 base at V and 5 bases at J, with 9 bases in the middle. The CDR3: CASSLSLGTEAFF. CDR3 bases: TGTGCCAGCAGCTTGAGTCTGGGAACTGAAGCTTTCTTT.

This clonotype was picked up a small number of times. The chain combines TRBV27 with TRBJ2-1; a weak D match, TRBD2 (6 bases). The CDR3 runs 14 residues. Between the trimmed V and J ends, which lost 3 bases and 3 bases, there was a span of 9 bases. Per germline, CDR1 MNHEY and CDR2 SMNVEV (reference sequence). This chain's CDR3 is CASSFRLGYNEQFF. The CDR3 DNA follows: TGTGCCAGCAGTTTCCGACTAGGCTACAATGAGCAGTTCTTC.

The chain is built from TRBV20-1 and TRBJ2-7, with TRBD2 as a possible D gene (5 bases). Germline CDR1 and CDR2: DFQATT and SNEGSKA (reference sequence). With 4 bases removed from V and 0 bases from J, the gap between germline ends came to 13 bases. This CDR3 is built from 14 residues. CDR3 in amino acids: CSAMASSNSYEQYF. In nucleotides, the CDR3 is TGCAGTGCTATGGCTAGCTCGAACTCCTACGAGCAGTACTTC.

The chain has TRBV6-5 and TRBJ2-3; TRBD1 or TRBD2 may be the D gene (5 bases each). The V and J ends lost 0 bases and 2 bases respectively, with 12 bases between them. Germline CDR1 and CDR2: MNHEY and SVGAGI. The CDR3 extends over 16 amino acids. CDR3 residues: CASSYSGDLNTDTQYF. The CDR3 DNA reads as TGTGCCAGCAGTTACTCAGGGGACCTAAACACAGATACGCAGTATTTT.

The chain joins TRBV27 to TRBJ1-5; D not certain. The ends were cut back, 4 bases at V and 5 bases at J, with 12 bases in the middle. CDR3 size: 14 residues. Germline V lookup: CDR1 MNHEY, CDR2 SMNVEV (reference sequence). DNA of the CDR3: TGTGCCAGCAGTTCCGGGTCGGGCGATCAGCCCCAGCATTTT. This encodes CASSSGSGDQPQHF.

This clonotype was detected a few times. This chain uses TRBV5-1 with TRBJ2-1; D is uncertain. The CDR3 consists of 12 residues. CDR1 is SGHRS, CDR2 YFSETQ, per germline. V was shortened by 4 bases and J by 7 bases, with 9 bases between the two germline ends. CDR3 sequence: CASSPSLNEQFF. CDR3 in DNA: TGCGCCAGCAGCCCCTCTTTGAATGAGCAGTTCTTC.

This clonotype was found many times. The rearrangement uses TRBV6-5 and TRBJ2-1, with 8 bases fitting TRBD2. Germline-derived CDR1 and CDR2 are MNHEY and SVGAGI. The J segment lost 8 bases and the V segment lost 6 bases, leaving 3 bases of the junction unmatched. CDR3 length equals 12 residues. The CDR3 loop is CASSPSGYEQFF. The CDR3 region has the DNA TGTGCCAGCAGCCCTAGCGGGTATGAGCAGTTCTTC.

The gene calls are TRBV25-1 and TRBJ1-2, with D hard to call. Deletions cut 6 bases from V and 4 bases from J, with 21 bases between. The CDR3 is 16 residues long. Germline V gives CDR1 MGHDK, CDR2 SYGVNS. CDR3 amino acids: CASRRADLPYSYGYTF. The CDR3 DNA reads as TGTGCCAGCAGGAGAGCGGACCTTCCCTATTCCTATGGCTACACCTTC.

The rearrangement links TRBV4-1 to TRBJ2-7, with D maybe TRBD2 (6 bases). Trimming removed 2 bases from V and 3 bases from J, with 17 bases in between. The CDR3 spans 16 residues. Looked up from germline, CDR1 is MGHRA and CDR2 is YSYEKL. DNA for the CDR3: TGCGCCAGCAGCCAATCACCGGGACTGGATCTCTACGAGCAGTACTTC. It is translated as CASSQSPGLDLYEQYF.

Only a few counts were recorded for this clonotype. V gene TRBV5-1 combines with J gene TRBJ2-5; D perhaps matches TRBD2 (5 bases). V dropped 7 bases and J dropped 3 bases, with 13 bases sitting between them. The CDR3 sequence is 13 residues long. The germline CDR1 and CDR2 sequences are SGHRS and YFSETQ. DNA of the CDR3: TGCGCCAGCCAACTAGTCCGCGAAGAGACCCAGTACTTC. Its protein product is CASQLVREETQYF.

The chain has TRBV6-1 and TRBJ2-7; 9 nucleotides align to TRBD1. CDR1 is MNHNS, CDR2 SASEGT, per germline. This CDR3 is 15 amino acids long. J lost 2 bases, V lost 4 bases, and 6 bases had no gene match. CDR3 DNA: TGTGCCAGCAGTGGGGGGACAGGGTACCCCTACGAGCAGTACTTC. Residues: CASSGGTGYPYEQYF.